This TCR beta chain is drawn from a study of T cells after yellow fever vaccination. Study results and caveats: Contaminating bulk clonotypes could be abundant in FACS-sorted repertoires. A large majority of primary-vaccination clones showed up again after the booster (approximately 96% CD4, around 90% CD8). The secondary response peaked faster, at day 5 versus 15, but was weaker.

With regard to this clonotype: Its antigen is unknown.

Between the trimmed V and J ends, which lost 5 bases and 1 base, there was a span of 8 bases. Germline CDR1 is DFQATT and CDR2 is SNEGSKA (reference sequence). The CDR3 runs to 13 residues. Generation of TCR cDNA used 5'RACE template switching (which added a universal primer site and UMIs). TCRdb re-called the 5' RACE reads through MiXCR, storing one row per CDR3 protein. The data hold approximately 600,000 distinct CDR3 sequences, with approximately 13% observed a single time. The source material was PBMCs, sampled on the day of the yellow fever booster vaccination. The chain links TRBV20-1 to TRBJ1-4; D call uncertain. The sequence was collected from a man aged 30 to 39 who received the YFV17D yellow fever vaccine. The CDR3 here is CSAEPGTNEKLFF. For the CDR3, the DNA is TGCAGTGCTGAACCGGGAACTAATGAAAAACTGTTTTTT.